This TCR beta chain is drawn from a study of OX40 agonist ivuxolimab in advanced cancers. The repertoire was sequenced with immunoSEQ multiplex PCR; TCRdb's copy has only in-frame clones and lacks some. The table lists some 45,000 clones, roughly 90% of them singletons. The CDR3 consists of 14 residues. V lost 0 bases, J lost 6 bases, and 12 bases lay in between. Per germline, CDR1 SGHRS and CDR2 YFSETQ. Baseline, cycle 4 day 1, and cycle 7 day 1 were the blood sampling points. The rearrangement joins TRBV5-1 to TRBJ1-2, with no clear D. The source is an adult with an advanced solid tumor such as melanoma, head and neck, liver or kidney cancer. The sequencing used CD4+ or CD8+ T cells sorted from blood, collected in a trial of the OX40 agonist ivuxolimab. The CDR3 DNA is TGCGCCAGCAGCTTGGGGCGCAGGCCCGATGGCTACACCTTC. This gives the protein CASSLGRRPDGYTF. The full variable domain, completed using reference TRBV5-1 and TRBJ1-2, is KAGVTQTPRYLIKTRGQQVTLSCSPISGHRSVSWYQQTPGQGLQFLFEYFSETQRNKGNFPGRFSGRQFSNSRSEMNVSTLELGDSALYLCASSLGRRPDGYTFGSGTRLTVV.